The clone carrying this TCR beta chain has ten or more counts. Antigen: not known. This specimen belongs to a study of T cells after yellow fever vaccination. They built TCR cDNA with 5'RACE template switching, a step that put in a universal primer site and UMIs. MiXCR was run by TCRdb on the 5' RACE reads, yielding one entry per CDR3 protein. Counted here are about 340,000 distinct CDR3 sequences, around 12% occurring once; the ten biggest clones make up 2.5% to 4%. Findings and caveats of the study: A weaker secondary response peaked on day 5, the primary on day 15.

The sequenced sample was CD4+ T cells sorted from PBMCs, obtained 15 days after the yellow fever booster vaccination. This clonotype was obtained from a man aged 18 to 30 who received the YFV17D yellow fever vaccine.

CDR3 in amino acids: CASSSRGPQSNQPQHF. CDR3 nucleotide sequence: TGTGCCAGCAGTTCTAGAGGTCCCCAAAGCAATCAGCCCCAGCATTTT. This chain links TRBV6-5 with TRBJ1-5; D remains ambiguous. CDR1 and CDR2 (germline): MNHEY, SVGAGI. The V gene lost 4 bases and the J gene lost 1 base, with 14 bases spanning the gap. CDR3 length: 16 amino acids.